These 8 T cell receptor beta chains were all obtained from the same sample, sequenced in a study of siplizumab effects on memory and regulatory T cells. Some clones are missing from TCRdb's copy, which holds only in-frame ones; the method was immunoSEQ multiplex PCR. The table shows 85,000 to 90,000 clones, with 75% to 90% occurring only once. Sequencing was carried out using CD4+ T cells sorted from blood. Receptors were obtained from a human donor in good health.

This chain connects TRBV15 to TRBJ1-4; D gene unclear. This CDR3 is built from 17 residues. The germline V gene has CDR1 LNHNV and CDR2 YYDKDF (reference sequence). Trimming cost V 2 bases and J 0 bases, with 13 bases left between them. CDR3 sequence (DNA): TGTGCCACCAGCAGAAAAACGGGCCCCTCAACTAATGAAAAACTGTTTTTT. It specifies CATSRKTGPSTNEKLFF. Drawing the rest from reference TRBV15 and TRBJ1-4, the complete variable domain is DAMVIQNPRYQVTQFGKPVTLSCSQTLNHNVMYWYQQKSSQAPKLLFHYYDKDFNNEADTPDNFQSRRPNTSFCFLDIRSPGLGDTAMYLCATSRKTGPSTNEKLFFGSGTQLSVL.

The V gene is TRBV7-3, the J gene TRBJ1-1; tentative D call: TRBD1 (6 bases). V was shortened by 5 bases and J by 4 bases, with 11 bases between the two germline ends. The germline CDR1 and CDR2 sequences are SGHTA and FQGTGA. The CDR3 totals 13 residues. CDR3 residues: CASSRQARTEAFF. The CDR3 bases are TGTGCCAGCAGCCGACAGGCTCGCACTGAAGCTTTCTTT.

The chain joins TRBV7-2 to TRBJ2-1; 12 positions agree with TRBD2. The CDR3 covers 15 residues. CDR1 and CDR2 from the germline V gene are SGHTA and FQGNSA. The V segment lost 4 bases and the J segment 6 bases; nucleotides outside the gene matches: 4. DNA for the CDR3: TGTGCCAGCAGCTCGACTAGCGGGAGTTTCAATGAGCAGTTCTTC. As protein: CASSSTSGSFNEQFF.

V gene TRBV7-9 combines with J gene TRBJ1-5; D gene ambiguous. This CDR3 comprises 14 residues. Between the trimmed V and J ends, which lost 4 bases and 2 bases, there was a span of 9 bases. CDR1 and CDR2 (germline): SEHNR, FQNEAQ (reference sequence). DNA for the CDR3: TGTGCCAGCAGCTCGTGGGAGGGCAATCAGCCCCAGCATTTT. Amino acids: CASSSWEGNQPQHF.

CDR3: CASSLWGVGTGELFF. The CDR3 nucleotides read TGTGCCAGCAGCTTATGGGGGGTTGGCACCGGGGAGCTGTTTTTT. The rearrangement uses TRBV7-2 and TRBJ2-2; possible D gene TRBD2, 6 bases. This CDR3 contains 15 residues. CDR1 is SGHTA, CDR2 FQGNSA, per germline. V dropped 2 bases and J dropped 4 bases, with 11 bases sitting between them. Using reference TRBV7-2 and TRBJ2-2 for the parts outside the CDR3, the full variable domain is GAGVSQSPSNKVTEKGKDVELRCDPISGHTALYWYRQSLGQGLEFLIYFQGNSAPDKSGLPSDRFSAERTGGSVSTLTIQRTQQEDSAVYLCASSLWGVGTGELFFGEGSRLTVL.

The chain carries TRBV18 and TRBJ2-5; TRBD2 matches at 8 bases. Trimming removed 3 bases from V and 10 bases from J; junction bases left unmatched: 16. The CDR3 length is 16 residues. Germline values: CDR1 KGHSH, CDR2 LQKENI. As DNA, the CDR3 is TGTGCCAGCTCACCCGGGCCCAGCGGGGGATCTCGGGACCAGTACTTC. It encodes CASSPGPSGGSRDQYF.

The rearrangement uses TRBV7-2 and TRBJ1-4; 7 nucleotides line up with TRBD1. After removal of 5 bases from V and 8 bases from J, the junction contained 8 bases not matched to a gene. Germline V lookup: CDR1 SGHTA, CDR2 FQGNSA. The CDR3 is 14 residues long. CDR3 residues: CASSRDSTAEKLFF. The DNA of the CDR3 is TGTGCCAGCAGCAGGGACAGCACGGCGGAAAAACTGTTTTTT.

This clone has more than one count but fewer than ten. The chain recombines TRBV7-9 with TRBJ1-2; tentatively, D is TRBD1 (5 bases). The V end lost 5 bases, the J end lost 5 bases, and 18 bases lay between the germline ends. This CDR3 is built from 15 residues. Germline-derived CDR1 and CDR2 are SEHNR and FQNEAQ (reference sequence). The CDR3: CASSPAWRGGYGYTF. The DNA for the CDR3 is TGTGCCAGCAGCCCTGCTTGGAGGGGTGGATATGGCTACACCTTC.